A single sample is the source of the 31 T cell receptor beta chains below, sequenced in a study of T cells expressing NK-cell markers. TCRdb derives one entry per CDR3 protein from the 5' RACE reads, leaving out DNA. This sample's clone table lists about 430,000 distinct CDR3 sequences. The specimen sequenced was blood T cells: a sorted CD56 or NKG2C T cell subset, CD4+ or CD8+ T cells, or bulk PBMC T cells (not recorded which). The receptors come from a woman between 45 and 60 years old in good health.

The J gene is TRBJ2-7, the V gene TRBV28; TCRdb's D call of TRBD1 is untestable without DNA. Germline lookup yields CDR1 MDHEN and CDR2 SYDVKM. The CDR3 loop spans 16 amino acids. The CDR3 here is CASGLVLPGGAYEQYF.

This chain uses TRBV29-1 with TRBJ2-7; absent DNA, TCRdb's TRBD1 call cannot be checked. This CDR3 has 12 residues. Germline assignment: CDR1 SQVTM and CDR2 ANQGSEA. The CDR3 region is CSVDRGGYEQYF.

This chain joins TRBV6-1 and TRBJ2-2. CDR3 length equals 14 residues. The germline V gene encodes CDR1 MNHNS and CDR2 SASEGT. The CDR3 here is CASRGKVYTGELFF.

V and J are TRBV20-1 and TRBJ2-3; without DNA, the TCRdb call of TRBD2 cannot be checked. Germline lookup yields CDR1 DFQATT and CDR2 SNEGSKA (reference sequence). The CDR3 is 14 amino acids. This CDR3 is CSASASGYTDTQYF.

This chain joins TRBV10-3 and TRBJ2-3; TCRdb gives TRBD2 as the D gene, but with no DNA this cannot be confirmed. Germline V lookup: CDR1 ENHRY, CDR2 SYGVKD. The CDR3 sequence is 18 residues long. This CDR3 is CAIARSRVGSGRGDTQYF.

The chain links TRBV4-2 to TRBJ2-1. The CDR3 runs 14 residues. Germline CDR1 is LGHNA and CDR2 is YNFKEQ. The CDR3 protein is CASSQDGSFNEQFF.

The chain joins TRBV10-3 to TRBJ2-1; TCRdb returns TRBD1, unconfirmable since there is no DNA. The CDR3 runs to 15 residues. CDR1 is ENHRY, CDR2 SYGVKD, per germline. The CDR3 here is CAISESLRVGAEQFF.

This chain joins TRBV12-3 or TRBV12-4 and TRBJ1-2. This CDR3 is built from 14 residues. The CDR3 region is CASSFRATRPGYTF.

The V and J genes are TRBV11-3 and TRBJ2-3; TCRdb's D call, TRBD1, is unchecked because there is no DNA. CDR3 length: 16 amino acids. Germline V CDR1 and CDR2: SGHNT, YENEEA. CDR3 sequence reads: CASSPSEGTGTDTQYF.

The chain joins TRBV5-5 to TRBJ2-1; TCRdb's assignment of TRBD1 cannot be checked, as there is no DNA. CDR3 length equals 13 residues. CDR1 is SGHKS, CDR2 YYEKEE, per germline (reference sequence). CDR3 amino acids: CASLQGDLGEQFF.

The chain links TRBV5-6 to TRBJ2-3; checking the TCRdb D call of TRBD1 is not possible without DNA. Germline CDR1 is SGHDT and CDR2 is YYEEEE. The CDR3 covers 16 residues. The CDR3 loop reads CASSWGLGRDTDTQYF.

V usage is TRBV12-3 or TRBV12-4 and J usage is TRBJ2-6; lacking DNA, the TRBD2 call made by TCRdb goes unchecked. The CDR3 loop spans 17 amino acids. The CDR3 sequence is CASTRTSGRSGANVLTF.

The genes are TRBV7-9 and TRBJ1-4. From germline, CDR1 is SEHNR and CDR2 FQNEAQ (reference sequence). The CDR3 consists of 14 residues. The CDR3 region is CASSDDGGYEKLFF.

The chain carries TRBV10-3 and TRBJ1-1; TCRdb's D gene call, TRBD1, goes unchecked for lack of DNA. Germline-derived CDR1 and CDR2 are ENHRY and SYGVKD. The CDR3 totals 12 residues. CDR3 region: CAITGERTEAFF.

The chain joins TRBV5-1 to TRBJ1-5; TCRdb proposes TRBD1, but this gene call is untestable without DNA. Germline CDR1 reads SGHRS; CDR2 reads YFSETQ. This CDR3 is built from 15 residues. CDR3 protein: CASAPFGGSNQPQHF.

The rearrangement links TRBV24-1 to TRBJ2-2; there is no DNA to check the TCRdb D call of TRBD2. Germline values: CDR1 KGHDR, CDR2 SFDVKD. The CDR3 is 20 amino acids. This CDR3 is CATSDLRTSGRPRGTGELFF.

The CDR3 is CASSLVSPTYEQFF. The chain uses TRBV5-1 and TRBJ2-1; absent DNA, TCRdb's TRBD2 call cannot be checked. Germline CDR1 is SGHRS and CDR2 is YFSETQ. CDR3 length: 14 amino acids.

The chain joins TRBV20-1 to TRBJ2-1; checking the TCRdb D call of TRBD1 is not possible without DNA. CDR1 is DFQATT and CDR2 is SNEGSKA in the germline V gene (reference sequence). The CDR3 extends over 12 amino acids. CDR3 amino acids: CSARDPQGARFF.

V and J are TRBV5-6 and TRBJ2-1; the D call of TRBD2 rests on TCRdb alone, since no DNA is present to check it. The CDR3 contains 14 residues. CDR1 is SGHDT and CDR2 is YYEEEE in the germline V gene. The CDR3 region is CASLSGSSYNEQFF.

This chain joins TRBV10-3 and TRBJ1-5. This CDR3 contains 13 residues. CDR1 ENHRY and CDR2 SYGVKD come from the germline V gene. This CDR3 is CAIASISNQPQHF.

J is TRBJ2-2 and V is TRBV4-1; TCRdb outputs TRBD2, but without DNA this stays unchecked. Germline CDR1 MGHRA, CDR2 YSYEKL. This CDR3 has 16 residues. The CDR3 region is CASSQLAGGVTGELFF.

The CDR3 reads CASSRRDERSTDTQYF. The V and J genes are TRBV4-1 and TRBJ2-3; TCRdb picks TRBD2, but there is no DNA to check that call. Germline-derived CDR1 and CDR2 are MGHRA and YSYEKL. The CDR3 contains 16 residues.

This chain joins TRBV6-6 and TRBJ2-6; TCRdb's D call of TRBD2 is untestable without DNA. The V gene's germline CDR1 is MNHNY and CDR2 SVGAGI (reference sequence). The CDR3 is 17 residues long. The CDR3 protein is CASSTLRGATGANVLTF.

The chain joins TRBV5-5 to TRBJ2-3; TCRdb's D call, TRBD1, is unchecked because there is no DNA. This CDR3 spans 17 amino acids. CDR1 SGHKS and CDR2 YYEKEE come from the germline V gene (reference sequence). This CDR3 reads CASSPGTGPPSTDTQYF.

The chain carries TRBV19 and TRBJ1-1; TCRdb returns TRBD1, unconfirmable since there is no DNA. The CDR3 is 13 residues long. Germline CDR1 reads LNHDA; CDR2 reads SQIVND (reference sequence). The CDR3 loop is CASSMYRDPEAFF.

The rearrangement joins TRBV24-1 to TRBJ2-3; no DNA is available, so the TRBD2 call from TCRdb remains unchecked. Germline V lookup: CDR1 KGHDR, CDR2 SFDVKD. The CDR3 contains 16 residues. CDR3 region: CATSDPRTPGTDTQYF.

The chain carries TRBV29-1 and TRBJ2-2; as DNA is missing, the TRBD1 call by TCRdb cannot be tested. The CDR3 is 15 residues long. Germline CDR1 reads SQVTM; CDR2 reads ANQGSEA. CDR3 in amino acids: CSVPGQGRVSGELFF.

The genes are TRBV7-6 and TRBJ1-2; TCRdb's assignment of TRBD1 cannot be checked, as there is no DNA. The CDR3 length is 13 residues. Germline lookup yields CDR1 SGHVS and CDR2 FNYEAQ. CDR3 region: CASRPEGAGGYTF.

The V gene is TRBV12-5, the J gene TRBJ2-3; the D gene TCRdb calls, TRBD2, cannot be checked with no DNA. The CDR3 has 18 amino acids. CDR1 is LGHNT and CDR2 is FRNRAP in the germline V gene. The CDR3 is CASGLTPLTSGNLGAQYF. The complete variable domain, with remaining parts taken from reference TRBV12-5 and TRBJ2-3, reads DARVTQTPRHKVTEMGQEVTMRCQPILGHNTVFWYRQTMMQGLELLAYFRNRAPLDDSGMPKDRFSAEMPDATLATLKIQPSEPRDSAVYFCASGLTPLTSGNLGAQYFGPGTRLTVL.

This chain links TRBV20-1 with TRBJ2-5; TCRdb's D call, TRBD2, is unchecked because there is no DNA. The germline gives CDR1 DFQATT, CDR2 SNEGSKA (reference sequence). This CDR3 is built from 17 residues. The CDR3 sequence: CSARDDGLAGWRETQYF.

V usage is TRBV7-9 and J usage is TRBJ2-7; TCRdb's D call, TRBD2, is unchecked because there is no DNA. This CDR3 has 14 amino acids. Germline V gene data show CDR1 as SEHNR and CDR2 as FQNEAQ (reference sequence). The CDR3 protein is CASESGTSGNEQYF.